This T cell receptor beta chain was obtained from a study of graft-versus-host responses after intestinal transplantation. Study overall: Isolated intestinal, liver-intestinal, or multivisceral transplants were what recipients had. All recipients got anti-thymocyte globulin induction, then tacrolimus and steroids for roughly three years. Notes on the study in general: Recipient-marrow GvH clones were detected, some having first appeared in ileum or blood. Declining HvG levels early post-transplant were linked to peak circulating GvH clone levels.

Measured with immunoSEQ multiplex PCR; TCRdb has only the in-frame clones, and not every one. The table lists tens of thousands of clones, approximately 92% of them singletons. About this clone: The antigen remains undetermined.

The sequence derives from a human patient who received an intestinal transplant, so some T cells may come from the graft donor. This specimen was PBMCs, taken 98 days after intestinal transplantation.

In nucleotides, the CDR3 is TGTGCCAGCAGTTTCACGGTCGTAGCGGGAGGGCAGGGAGATACGCAGTATTTT. It codes for CASSFTVVAGGQGDTQYF. The gene calls are TRBV27 and TRBJ2-3; TRBD2 matches 11 bases. With 3 bases clipped from V and 5 bases from J, the junction kept 13 bases outside the gene matches. This CDR3 is built from 18 residues. CDR1 and CDR2 (germline): MNHEY, SMNVEV (reference sequence).